This entry features one T cell receptor (beta chain) sequence. Its antigen is still unknown. The data were produced by immunoSEQ multiplex PCR, yet TCRdb's version contains in-frame clones alone and is incomplete. The data show tens of thousands of clones, with 85% to 95% seen just once and roughly 0.21% held by the top ten. The record originates from a study of graft-versus-host responses after intestinal transplantation. Overall study: Anti-thymocyte globulin induction, then tacrolimus and steroids for about three years, went to all recipients.

General study findings and limits: Researchers found peak circulating GvH clone levels linked to early post-transplant HvG declines. Detected in recipient marrow were GvH clones, some of which were first observed in ileum or blood. Those patients showing graft-donor T cell macrochimerism displayed high graft-versus-host to host-versus-graft clonal ratios in allografts.

Trimming took 2 bases from V and 4 from J, leaving 9 bases between them. Germline V CDR1 and CDR2: SGHVS, FQNEAQ. CDR3 size: 14 residues. The specimen was unstimulated CD8+ T cells sorted from spleen or lymph node cells, collected before transplant. This sequence was found in a human donor who was the organ donor for an intestinal transplant. The gene calls are TRBV7-8 and TRBJ1-3, with TRBD1 as a possible D gene (5 bases). The CDR3 nucleotides are TGTGCCAGCAGCTTATACCAGGGAGGAAACACCATATATTTT. Translating it yields CASSLYQGGNTIYF.